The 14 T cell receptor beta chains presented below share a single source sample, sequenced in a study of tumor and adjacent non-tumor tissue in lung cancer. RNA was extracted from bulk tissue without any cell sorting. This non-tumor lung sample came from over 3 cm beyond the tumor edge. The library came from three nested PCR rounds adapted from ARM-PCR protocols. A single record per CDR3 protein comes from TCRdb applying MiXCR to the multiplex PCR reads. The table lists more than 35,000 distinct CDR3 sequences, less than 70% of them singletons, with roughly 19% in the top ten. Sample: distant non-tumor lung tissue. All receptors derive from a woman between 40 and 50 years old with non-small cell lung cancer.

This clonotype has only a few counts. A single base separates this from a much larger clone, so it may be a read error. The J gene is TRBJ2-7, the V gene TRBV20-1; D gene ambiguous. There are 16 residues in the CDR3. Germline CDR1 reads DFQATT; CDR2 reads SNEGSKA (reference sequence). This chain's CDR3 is CSSRPLGLDGYYEQYF. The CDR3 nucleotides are TGCAGTTCTAGACCCTTGGGCTTGGACGGATACTACGAGCAGTACTTC.

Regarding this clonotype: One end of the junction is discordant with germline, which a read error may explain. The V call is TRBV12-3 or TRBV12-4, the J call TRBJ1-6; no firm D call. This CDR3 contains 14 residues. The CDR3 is CASRLDAANSPLRF. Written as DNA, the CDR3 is TGTGCCAGCAGATTAGACGCAGCTAATTCACCCCTCCGCTTT.

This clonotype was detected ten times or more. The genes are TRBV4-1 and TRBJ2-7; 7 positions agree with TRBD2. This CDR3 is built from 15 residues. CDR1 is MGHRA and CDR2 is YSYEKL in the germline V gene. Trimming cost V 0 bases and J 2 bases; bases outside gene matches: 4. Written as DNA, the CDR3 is TGCGCCAGCAGCCAAGAACTAGCGAGTACCTACGAGCAGTACTTC. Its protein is CASSQELASTYEQYF.

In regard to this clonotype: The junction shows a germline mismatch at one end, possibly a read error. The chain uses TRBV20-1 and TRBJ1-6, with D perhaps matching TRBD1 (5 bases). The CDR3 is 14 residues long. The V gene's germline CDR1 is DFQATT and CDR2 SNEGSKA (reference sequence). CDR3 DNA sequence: TGCAGTGATAGAGTGGGACGGGATAATTTACCCCTTCACTTT. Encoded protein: CSDRVGRDNLPLHF.

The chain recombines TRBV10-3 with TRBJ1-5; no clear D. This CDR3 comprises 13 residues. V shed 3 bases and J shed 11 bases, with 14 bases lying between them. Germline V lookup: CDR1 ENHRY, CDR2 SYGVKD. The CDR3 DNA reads TGTGCCATCAGTGAAACGGGTGGCATGTCCCAGCATTTT. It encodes CAISETGGMSQHF.

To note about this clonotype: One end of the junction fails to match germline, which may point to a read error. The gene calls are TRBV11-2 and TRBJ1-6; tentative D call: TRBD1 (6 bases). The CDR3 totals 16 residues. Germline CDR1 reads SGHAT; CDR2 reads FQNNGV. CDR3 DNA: TGTGCCAGCAGCTTCTCGGGACACAACTATAATTCACCCCTCGACTTT. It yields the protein CASSFSGHNYNSPLDF.

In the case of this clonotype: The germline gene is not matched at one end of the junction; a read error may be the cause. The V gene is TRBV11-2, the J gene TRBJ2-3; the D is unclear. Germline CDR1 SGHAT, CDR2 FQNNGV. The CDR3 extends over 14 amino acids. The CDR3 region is CVSSPPNAADTQYF. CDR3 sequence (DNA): TGTGTCAGCAGCCCTCCAAACGCGGCAGATACGCAGTATTTT.

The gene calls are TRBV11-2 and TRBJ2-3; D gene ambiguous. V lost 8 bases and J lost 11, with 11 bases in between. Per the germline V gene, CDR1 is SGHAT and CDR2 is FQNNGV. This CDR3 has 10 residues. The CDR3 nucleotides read TGTGCCAGCTTATCTGACTGGCAGTATTTT. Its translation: CASLSDWQYF.

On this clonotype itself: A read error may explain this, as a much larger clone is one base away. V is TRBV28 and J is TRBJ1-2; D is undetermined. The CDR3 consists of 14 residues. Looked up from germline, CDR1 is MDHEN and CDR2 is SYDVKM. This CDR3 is CVSSPTSEVRGYTF. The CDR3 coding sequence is TGTGTCAGCAGTCCCACGTCGGAGGTTCGTGGCTACACCTTC.

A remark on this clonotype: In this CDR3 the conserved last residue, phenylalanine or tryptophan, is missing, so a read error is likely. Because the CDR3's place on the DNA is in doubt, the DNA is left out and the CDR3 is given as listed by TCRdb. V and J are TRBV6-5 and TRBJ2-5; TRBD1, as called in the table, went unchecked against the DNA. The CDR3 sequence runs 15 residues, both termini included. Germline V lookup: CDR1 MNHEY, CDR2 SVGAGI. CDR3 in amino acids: CASSYGAGSQETQYL.

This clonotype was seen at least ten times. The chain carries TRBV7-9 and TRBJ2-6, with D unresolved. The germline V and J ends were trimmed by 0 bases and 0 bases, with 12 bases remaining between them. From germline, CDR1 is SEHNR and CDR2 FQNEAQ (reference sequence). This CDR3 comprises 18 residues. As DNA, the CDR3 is TGTGCCAGCAGCTTAGCGGACCCCACAATCTCTGGGGCCAACGTCCTGACTTTC. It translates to CASSLADPTISGANVLTF.

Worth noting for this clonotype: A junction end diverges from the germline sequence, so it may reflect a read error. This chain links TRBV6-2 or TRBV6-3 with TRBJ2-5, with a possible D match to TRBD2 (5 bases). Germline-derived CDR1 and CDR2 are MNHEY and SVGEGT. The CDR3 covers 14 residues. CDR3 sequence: CASARESDLETHYF. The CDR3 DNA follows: TGTGCCAGCGCGAGGGAAAGCGACCTGGAGACCCACTACTTC.

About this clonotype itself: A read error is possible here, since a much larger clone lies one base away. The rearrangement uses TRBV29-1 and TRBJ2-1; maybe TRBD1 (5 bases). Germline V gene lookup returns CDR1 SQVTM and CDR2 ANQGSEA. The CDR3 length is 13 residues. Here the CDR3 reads CNVSPRQGFEQFF. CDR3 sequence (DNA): TGCAACGTTAGCCCGCGGCAGGGATTCGAGCAGTTCTTC.

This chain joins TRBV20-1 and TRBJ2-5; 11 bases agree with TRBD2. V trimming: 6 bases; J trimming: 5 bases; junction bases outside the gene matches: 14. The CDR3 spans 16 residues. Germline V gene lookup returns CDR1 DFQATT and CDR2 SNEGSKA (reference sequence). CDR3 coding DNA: TGCAGTGCGCACACAAGTAGCGGGAGGGTGGGTGAGACCCAGTACTTC. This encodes CSAHTSSGRVGETQYF.